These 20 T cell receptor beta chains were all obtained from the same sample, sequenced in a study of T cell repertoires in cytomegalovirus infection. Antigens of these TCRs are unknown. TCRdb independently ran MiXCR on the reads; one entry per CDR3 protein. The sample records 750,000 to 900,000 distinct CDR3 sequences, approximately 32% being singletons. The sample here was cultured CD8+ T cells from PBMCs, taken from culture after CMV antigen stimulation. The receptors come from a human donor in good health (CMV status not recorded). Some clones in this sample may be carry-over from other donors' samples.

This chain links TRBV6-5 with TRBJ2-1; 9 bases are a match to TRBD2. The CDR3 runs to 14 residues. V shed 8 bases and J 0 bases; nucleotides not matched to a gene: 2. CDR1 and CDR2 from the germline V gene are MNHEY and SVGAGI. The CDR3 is CASAGGPSYNEQFF. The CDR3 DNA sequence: TGTGCCAGCGCGGGGGGGCCCTCCTACAATGAGCAGTTCTTC.

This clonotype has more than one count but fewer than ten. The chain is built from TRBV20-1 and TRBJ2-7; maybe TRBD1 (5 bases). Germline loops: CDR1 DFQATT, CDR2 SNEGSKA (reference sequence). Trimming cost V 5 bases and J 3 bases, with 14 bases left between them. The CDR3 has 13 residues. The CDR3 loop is CSALTGTHYEQYF. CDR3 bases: TGCAGTGCTTTAACAGGAACTCACTACGAGCAGTACTTC.

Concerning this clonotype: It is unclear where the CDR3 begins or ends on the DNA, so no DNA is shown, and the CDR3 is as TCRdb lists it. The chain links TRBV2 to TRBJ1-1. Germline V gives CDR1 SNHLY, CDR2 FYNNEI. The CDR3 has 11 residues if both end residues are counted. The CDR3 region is CASILVTEAFF.

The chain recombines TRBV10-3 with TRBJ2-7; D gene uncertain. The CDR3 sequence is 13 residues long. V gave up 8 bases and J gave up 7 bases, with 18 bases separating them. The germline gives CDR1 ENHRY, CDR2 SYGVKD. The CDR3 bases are TGTGCCATCCGAGGCATCACGTTCAGGGAGCAGTACTTC. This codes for CAIRGITFREQYF.

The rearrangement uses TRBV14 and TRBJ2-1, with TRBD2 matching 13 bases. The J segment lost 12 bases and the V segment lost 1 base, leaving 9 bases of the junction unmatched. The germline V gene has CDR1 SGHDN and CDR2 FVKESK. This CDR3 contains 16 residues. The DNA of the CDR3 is TGTGCCAGCAGCCAAGTGACACTAGCGGGGGGGCGAGGGCAGTTCTTC. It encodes CASSQVTLAGGRGQFF.

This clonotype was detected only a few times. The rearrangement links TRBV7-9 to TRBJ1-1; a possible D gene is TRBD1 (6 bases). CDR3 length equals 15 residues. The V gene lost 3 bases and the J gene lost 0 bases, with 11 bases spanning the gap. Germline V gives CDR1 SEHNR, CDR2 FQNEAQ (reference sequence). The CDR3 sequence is CASSFRQAMNTEAFF. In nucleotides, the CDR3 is TGTGCCAGCAGCTTCCGACAGGCTATGAACACTGAAGCTTTCTTT.

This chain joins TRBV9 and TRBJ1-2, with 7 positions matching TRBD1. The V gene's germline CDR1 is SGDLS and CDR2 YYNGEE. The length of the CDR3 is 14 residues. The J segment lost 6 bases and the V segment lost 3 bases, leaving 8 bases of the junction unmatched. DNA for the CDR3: TGTGCCAGCAGCGCAGGACAGGAATCAGATGGCTACACCTTC. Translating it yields CASSAGQESDGYTF.

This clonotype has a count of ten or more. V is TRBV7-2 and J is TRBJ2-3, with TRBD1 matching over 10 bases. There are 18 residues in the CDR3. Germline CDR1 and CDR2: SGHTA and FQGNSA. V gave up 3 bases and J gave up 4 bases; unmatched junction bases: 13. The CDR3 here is CASSLAAYGTGVADTQYF. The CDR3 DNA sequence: TGTGCCAGCAGCTTGGCTGCGTACGGGACAGGGGTTGCAGATACGCAGTATTTT.

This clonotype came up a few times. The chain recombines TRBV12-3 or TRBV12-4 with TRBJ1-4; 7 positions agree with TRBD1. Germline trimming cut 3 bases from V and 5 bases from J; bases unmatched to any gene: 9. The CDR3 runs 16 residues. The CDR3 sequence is CASSFSTGKRNEKLFF. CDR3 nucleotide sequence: TGTGCCAGCAGTTTCTCGACAGGGAAAAGAAATGAAAAACTGTTTTTT.

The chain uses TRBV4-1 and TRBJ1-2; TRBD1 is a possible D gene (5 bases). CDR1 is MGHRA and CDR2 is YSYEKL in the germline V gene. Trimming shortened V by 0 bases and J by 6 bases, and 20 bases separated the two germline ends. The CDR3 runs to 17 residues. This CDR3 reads CASSQEGAGVGKDGYTF. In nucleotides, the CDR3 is TGCGCCAGCAGCCAAGAGGGAGCGGGGGTGGGTAAGGATGGCTACACCTTC.

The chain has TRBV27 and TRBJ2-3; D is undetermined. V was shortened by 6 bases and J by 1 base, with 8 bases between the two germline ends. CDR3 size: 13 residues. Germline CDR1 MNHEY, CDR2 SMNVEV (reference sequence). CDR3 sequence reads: CASRVEGTDTQYF. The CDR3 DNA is TGTGCCAGCAGGGTAGAAGGCACAGATACGCAGTATTTT.

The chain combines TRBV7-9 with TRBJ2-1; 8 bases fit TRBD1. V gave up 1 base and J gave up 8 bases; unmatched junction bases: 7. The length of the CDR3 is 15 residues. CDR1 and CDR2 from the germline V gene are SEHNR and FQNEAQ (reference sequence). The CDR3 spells CASSLGVSGGDEQFF. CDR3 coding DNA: TGTGCCAGCAGCTTAGGTGTGTCAGGGGGCGATGAGCAGTTCTTC.

CDR3 nucleotides: TGTGCCAGCAGTGAGGCGAAAACTGAAGCTTTCTTT. The encoded protein is CASSEAKTEAFF. The chain uses TRBV6-1 and TRBJ1-1; D not resolved. Germline lookup yields CDR1 MNHNS and CDR2 SASEGT. The CDR3 covers 12 residues. V gave up 3 bases and J gave up 5 bases, with 7 bases separating them.

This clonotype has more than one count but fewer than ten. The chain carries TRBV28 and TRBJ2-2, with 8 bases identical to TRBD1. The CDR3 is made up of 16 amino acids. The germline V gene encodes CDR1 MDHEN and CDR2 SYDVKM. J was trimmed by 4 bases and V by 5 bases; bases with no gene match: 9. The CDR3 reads CASSPPSGGLTGELFF. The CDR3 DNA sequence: TGTGCCAGCAGTCCCCCCTCAGGGGGCCTCACCGGGGAGCTGTTTTTT. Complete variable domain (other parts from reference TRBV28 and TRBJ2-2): DVKVTQSSRYLVKRTGEKVFLECVQDMDHENMFWYRQDPGLGLRLIYFSYDVKMKEKGDIPEGYSVSREKKERFSLILESASTNQTSMYLCASSPPSGGLTGELFFGEGSRLTVL.

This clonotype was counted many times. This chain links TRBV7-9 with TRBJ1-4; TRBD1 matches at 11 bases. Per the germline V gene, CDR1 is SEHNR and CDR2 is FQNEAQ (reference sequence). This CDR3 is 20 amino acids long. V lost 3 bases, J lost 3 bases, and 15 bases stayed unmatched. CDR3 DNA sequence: TGTGCCAGCAGCTTCGCCGTCTGGGACAGGGGGATCGGGTCTAATGAAAAACTGTTTTTT. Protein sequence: CASSFAVWDRGIGSNEKLFF.

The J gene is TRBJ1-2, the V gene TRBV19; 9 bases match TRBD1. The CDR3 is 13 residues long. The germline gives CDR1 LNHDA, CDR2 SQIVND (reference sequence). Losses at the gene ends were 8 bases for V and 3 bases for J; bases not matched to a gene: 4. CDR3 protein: CASGTGSDYGYTF. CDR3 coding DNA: TGTGCCAGTGGGACAGGGTCGGACTATGGCTACACCTTC.

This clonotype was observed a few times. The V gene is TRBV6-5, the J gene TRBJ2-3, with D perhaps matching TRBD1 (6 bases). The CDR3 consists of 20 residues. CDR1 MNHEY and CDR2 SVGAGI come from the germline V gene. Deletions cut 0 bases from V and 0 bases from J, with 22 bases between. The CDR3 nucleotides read TGTGCCAGCAGTTACTCGCCTGCGGACAGTGAGTACCCTAGCACAGATACGCAGTATTTT. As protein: CASSYSPADSEYPSTDTQYF.

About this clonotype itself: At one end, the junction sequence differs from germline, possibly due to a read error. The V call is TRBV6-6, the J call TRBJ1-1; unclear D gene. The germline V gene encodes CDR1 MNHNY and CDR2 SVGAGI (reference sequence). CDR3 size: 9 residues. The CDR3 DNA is TGTGCCAGCAGTTTCCCTCAAAATTTT. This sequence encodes CASSFPQNF.

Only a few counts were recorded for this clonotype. This CDR3 reads CASSSGQAMNTEAFF. The CDR3 nucleotides are TGTGCCAGCAGCTCGGGACAAGCCATGAACACTGAAGCTTTCTTT. This chain uses TRBV7-9 with TRBJ1-1; maybe TRBD1 (6 bases). V was pared by 4 bases and J by 0 bases, with 12 bases between. Germline V lookup: CDR1 SEHNR, CDR2 FQNEAQ (reference sequence). The CDR3 totals 15 residues.

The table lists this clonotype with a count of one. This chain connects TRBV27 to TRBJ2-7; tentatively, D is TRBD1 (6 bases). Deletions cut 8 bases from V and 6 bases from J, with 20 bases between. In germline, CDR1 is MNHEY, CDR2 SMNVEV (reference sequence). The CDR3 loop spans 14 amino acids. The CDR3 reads CASGGQSSGGEQYF. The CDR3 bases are TGTGCCAGCGGGGGACAATCCTCTGGAGGCGAGCAGTACTTC.